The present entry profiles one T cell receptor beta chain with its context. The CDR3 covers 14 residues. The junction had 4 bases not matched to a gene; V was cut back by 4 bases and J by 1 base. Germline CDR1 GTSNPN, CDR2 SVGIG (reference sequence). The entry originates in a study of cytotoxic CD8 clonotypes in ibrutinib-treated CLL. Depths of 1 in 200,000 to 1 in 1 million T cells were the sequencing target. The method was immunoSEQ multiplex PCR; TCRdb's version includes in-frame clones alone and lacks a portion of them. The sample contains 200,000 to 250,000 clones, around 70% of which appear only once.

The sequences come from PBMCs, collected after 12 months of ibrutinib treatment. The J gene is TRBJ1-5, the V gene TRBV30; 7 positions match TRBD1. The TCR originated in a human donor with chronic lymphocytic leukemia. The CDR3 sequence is CAWKMTGSNQPQHF. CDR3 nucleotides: TGTGCCTGGAAAATGACAGGGAGCAATCAGCCCCAGCATTTT.